The rows below give T cell receptor beta chains drawn from one sample of a study of OX40 agonist ivuxolimab in advanced cancers. TCRdb's copy holds only in-frame clones and misses some; the assay was immunoSEQ multiplex PCR. The sample has about 59,000 clones; 70% to 90% are singletons. Here the sequenced sample was CD4+ or CD8+ T cells sorted from blood, taken in a trial of the OX40 agonist ivuxolimab. These receptors came from an adult with an advanced solid tumor such as melanoma, head and neck, liver or kidney cancer. CDR3s include the opening cysteine and the closing phenylalanine or tryptophan. A D gene is named only where the DNA matches it firmly. A clone size is listed for some rows: how often the clone was seen (once, few, many), or a class if it is expanded.

J: TRBJ2-7; D: TRBD2; size: -; V: TRBV5-1; CDR3: CASSLAASGKLYEQYF; DNA: TGCGCCAGCAGCCTGGCGGCTAGCGGGAAGTTGTACGAGCAGTACTTC
J: TRBJ2-1; D: -; size: -; V: TRBV30; CDR3: CAWSDRNEQFF; DNA: TGTGCCTGGAGTGATAGGAATGAGCAGTTCTTC
J: TRBJ2-6; D: -; size: -; V: TRBV29-1; CDR3: CSVELQVSGANVLTF; DNA: TGCAGCGTTGAGCTTCAGGTCTCTGGGGCCAACGTCCTGACTTTC
J: TRBJ1-4; D: -; size: -; V: TRBV2; CDR3: CASSILATNEKLFF; DNA: TGTGCCAGCAGCATCCTTGCAACTAATGAAAAACTGTTTTTT
J: TRBJ2-7; D: -; size: -; V: TRBV7-6; CDR3: CASSRQETYEQYF; DNA: TGTGCCAGCAGCCGACAGGAGACCTACGAGCAGTACTTC
J: TRBJ2-5; D: -; size: -; V: TRBV5-1; CDR3: CASSLEGAQYF; DNA: TGCGCCAGCAGCTTGGAGGGAGCCCAGTACTTC
J: TRBJ2-3; D: -; size: -; V: TRBV27; CDR3: CASSLGGVSTDTQYF; DNA: TGTGCCAGCTCCCTGGGGGGAGTGAGCACAGATACGCAGTATTTT
J: TRBJ2-7; D: -; size: once; V: TRBV10-3; CDR3: CATFGDSSYEQYF; DNA: TGTGCCACCTTTGGGGATAGCTCCTACGAGCAGTACTTC
J: TRBJ2-5; D: TRBD2; size: few; V: TRBV7-7; CDR3: CASSLGASGGARETQYF; DNA: TGTGCCAGCAGCCTCGGGGCTAGCGGGGGGGCGCGTGAGACCCAGTACTTC
J: TRBJ1-1; D: TRBD1; size: -; V: TRBV2; CDR3: CASTPGTGVSAAFF; DNA: TGTGCCAGCACTCCAGGGACAGGGGTTTCTGCAGCTTTCTTT
J: TRBJ1-6; D: TRBD1; size: few; V: TRBV10-3; CDR3: CAISESTGGYNSPLHF; DNA: TGTGCCATCAGTGAGTCAACAGGGGGCTATAATTCACCCCTCCACTTT
J: TRBJ2-2; D: -; size: -; V: TRBV2; CDR3: CASSFDNPLNTGELFF; DNA: TGTGCCAGCAGCTTTGACAACCCCTTGAACACCGGGGAGCTGTTTTTT
J: TRBJ1-1; D: TRBD1; size: few; V: TRBV4-2; CDR3: CASSQDGQGNTEAFF; DNA: TGTGCCAGCAGCCAAGATGGACAGGGGAACACTGAAGCTTTCTTT
J: TRBJ1-1; D: -; size: -; V: TRBV5-1; CDR3: CASRVEQMNTEAFF; DNA: TGCGCCAGCCGGGTCGAGCAGATGAACACTGAAGCTTTCTTT
J: TRBJ2-7; D: TRBD1; size: once; V: TRBV2; CDR3: CASSSDRPVQYF; DNA: TGTGCCAGCAGCTCGGACAGGCCAGTGCAGTACTTC
J: TRBJ1-2; D: -; size: -; V: TRBV19; CDR3: CATVDGTQGYTF; DNA: TGTGCCACCGTGGACGGCACCCAAGGCTACACCTTC
J: TRBJ2-4; D: -; size: -; V: TRBV6-5; CDR3: CASSTGSKNIQYF; DNA: TGTGCCAGCAGTACCGGCTCCAAAAACATTCAGTACTTC
J: TRBJ1-1; D: TRBD1; size: -; V: TRBV7-9; CDR3: CASSPNFRGLFEAFF; DNA: TGTGCCAGCAGCCCAAATTTCAGGGGGCTTTTTGAAGCTTTCTTT
J: TRBJ2-4; D: -; size: once; V: TRBV15; CDR3: CATSRVLDLAKNIQYF; DNA: TGTGCCACCAGCAGAGTGCTAGACTTAGCCAAAAACATTCAGTACTTC
J: TRBJ1-5; D: -; size: -; V: TRBV6-1; CDR3: CASSDTLSGNQPQHF; DNA: TGTGCCAGCAGTGACACTCTATCGGGCAATCAGCCCCAGCATTTT
J: TRBJ2-2; D: -; size: -; V: TRBV5-6; CDR3: CASSFGNTGELFF; DNA: TGTGCCAGCAGCTTCGGGAACACCGGGGAGCTGTTTTTT
J: TRBJ1-2; D: TRBD1; size: -; V: TRBV7-8; CDR3: CASSLRRRTGGGYTF; DNA: TGTGCCAGCAGCTTACGACGGCGGACAGGGGGTGGCTACACCTTC